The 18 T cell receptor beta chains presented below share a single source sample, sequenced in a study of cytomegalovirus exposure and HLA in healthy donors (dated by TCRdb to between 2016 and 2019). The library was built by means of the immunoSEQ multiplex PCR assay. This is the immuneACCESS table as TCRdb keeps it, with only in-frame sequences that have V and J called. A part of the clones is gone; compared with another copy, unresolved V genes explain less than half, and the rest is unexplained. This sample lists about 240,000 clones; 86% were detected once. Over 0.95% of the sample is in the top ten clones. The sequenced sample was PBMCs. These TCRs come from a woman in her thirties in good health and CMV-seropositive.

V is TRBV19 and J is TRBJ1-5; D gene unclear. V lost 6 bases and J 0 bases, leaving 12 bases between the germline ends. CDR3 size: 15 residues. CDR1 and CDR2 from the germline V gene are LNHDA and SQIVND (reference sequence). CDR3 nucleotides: TGTGCCAGTAGCCAAACAGATTATAGCAATCAGCCCCAGCATTTT. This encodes CASSQTDYSNQPQHF.

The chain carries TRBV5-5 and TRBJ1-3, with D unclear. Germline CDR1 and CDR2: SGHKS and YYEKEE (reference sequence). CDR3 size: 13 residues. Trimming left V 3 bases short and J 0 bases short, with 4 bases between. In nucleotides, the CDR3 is TGTGCCAGCAGCTACAACTCTGGAAACACCATATATTTT. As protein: CASSYNSGNTIYF.

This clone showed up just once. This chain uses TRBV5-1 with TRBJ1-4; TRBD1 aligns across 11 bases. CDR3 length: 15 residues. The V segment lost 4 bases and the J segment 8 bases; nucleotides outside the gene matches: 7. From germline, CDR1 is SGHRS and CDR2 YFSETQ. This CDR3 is CASSPDGTGGEKLFF. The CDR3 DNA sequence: TGCGCCAGCAGCCCGGATGGGACAGGGGGGGAAAAACTGTTTTTT.

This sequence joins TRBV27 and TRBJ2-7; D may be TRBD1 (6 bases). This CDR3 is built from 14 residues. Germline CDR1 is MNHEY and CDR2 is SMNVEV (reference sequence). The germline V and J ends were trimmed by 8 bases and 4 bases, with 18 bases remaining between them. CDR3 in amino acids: CASHDVGTPYEQYF. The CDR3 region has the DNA TGTGCCAGCCATGATGTAGGGACACCTTACGAGCAGTACTTC.

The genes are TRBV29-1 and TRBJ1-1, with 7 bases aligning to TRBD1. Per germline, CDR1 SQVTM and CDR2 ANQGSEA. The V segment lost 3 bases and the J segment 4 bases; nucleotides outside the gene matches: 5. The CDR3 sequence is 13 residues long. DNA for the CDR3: TGCAGCGTTGAGTCGGCAGGGGGCACTGAAGCTTTCTTT. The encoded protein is CSVESAGGTEAFF.

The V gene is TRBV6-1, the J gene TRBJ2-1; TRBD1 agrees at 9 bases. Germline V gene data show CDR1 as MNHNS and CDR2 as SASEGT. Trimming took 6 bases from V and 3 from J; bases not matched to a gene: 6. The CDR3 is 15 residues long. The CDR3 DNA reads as TGTGCCAGCAGAGACAGGGGGGTGGTCTACAATGAGCAGTTCTTC. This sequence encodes CASRDRGVVYNEQFF.

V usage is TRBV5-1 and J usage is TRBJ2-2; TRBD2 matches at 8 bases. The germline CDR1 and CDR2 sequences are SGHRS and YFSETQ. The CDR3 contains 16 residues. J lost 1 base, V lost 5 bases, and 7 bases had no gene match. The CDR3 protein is CASSPATSVNTGELFF. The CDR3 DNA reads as TGCGCCAGCAGTCCCGCGACTAGCGTGAACACCGGGGAGCTGTTTTTT.

CDR3 coding DNA: TGTGCCAGCAGCATAACAGGGATCAGGGTTAGCACTGAAGCTTTCTTT. Translation gives CASSITGIRVSTEAFF. The chain links TRBV28 to TRBJ1-1; the D gene is possibly TRBD1 (6 bases). This CDR3 has 16 residues. Trimming cost V 6 bases and J 4 bases, with 21 bases left between them. CDR1 is MDHEN, CDR2 SYDVKM, per germline.

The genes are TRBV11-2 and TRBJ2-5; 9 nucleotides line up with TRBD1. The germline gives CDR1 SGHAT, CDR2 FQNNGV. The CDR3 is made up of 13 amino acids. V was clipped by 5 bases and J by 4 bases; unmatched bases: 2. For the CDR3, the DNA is TGTGCCAGCAGCAAGGGACAGGGAGAGACCCAGTACTTC. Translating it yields CASSKGQGETQYF.

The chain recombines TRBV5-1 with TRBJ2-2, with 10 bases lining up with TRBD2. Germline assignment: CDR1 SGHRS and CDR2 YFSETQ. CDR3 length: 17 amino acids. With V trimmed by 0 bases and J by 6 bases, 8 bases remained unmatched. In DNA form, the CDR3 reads TGCGCCAGCAGCTTGGAGGCTAGCGGGAGTTGGGCCGGGGAGCTGTTTTTT. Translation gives CASSLEASGSWAGELFF. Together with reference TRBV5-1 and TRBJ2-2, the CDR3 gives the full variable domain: KAGVTQTPRYLIKTRGQQVTLSCSPISGHRSVSWYQQTPGQGLQFLFEYFSETQRNKGNFPGRFSGRQFSNSRSEMNVSTLELGDSALYLCASSLEASGSWAGELFFGEGSRLTVL.

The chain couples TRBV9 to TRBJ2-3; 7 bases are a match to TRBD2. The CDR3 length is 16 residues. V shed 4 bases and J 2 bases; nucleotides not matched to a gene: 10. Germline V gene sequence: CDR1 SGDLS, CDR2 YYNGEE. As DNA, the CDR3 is TGTGCCAGCAGCCCCCAAGCGGGAAACCCCACAGATACGCAGTATTTT. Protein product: CASSPQAGNPTDTQYF.

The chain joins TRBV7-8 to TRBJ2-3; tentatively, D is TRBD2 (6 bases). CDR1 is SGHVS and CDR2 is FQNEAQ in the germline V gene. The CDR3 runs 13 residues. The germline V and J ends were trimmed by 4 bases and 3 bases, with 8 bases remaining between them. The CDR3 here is CASSWGETDTQYF. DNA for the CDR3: TGTGCCAGCAGCTGGGGGGAGACAGATACGCAGTATTTT.

The CDR3: CSALIQGEQYF. The CDR3 coding sequence is TGCAGTGCTCTGATCCAGGGCGAGCAGTACTTC. The V gene is TRBV20-1, the J gene TRBJ2-7; a possible D gene is TRBD1 (5 bases). Germline CDR1 DFQATT, CDR2 SNEGSKA (reference sequence). The CDR3 length is 11 residues. V gave up 5 bases and J gave up 6 bases, with 11 bases separating them.

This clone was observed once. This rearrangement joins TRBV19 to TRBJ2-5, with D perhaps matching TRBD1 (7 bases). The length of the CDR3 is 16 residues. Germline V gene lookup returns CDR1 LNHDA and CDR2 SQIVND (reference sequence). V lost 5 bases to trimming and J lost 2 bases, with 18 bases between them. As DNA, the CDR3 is TGTGCCAGTAGTTACGGCCAGGGGGGTATTCAAGAGACCCAGTACTTC. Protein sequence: CASSYGQGGIQETQYF.

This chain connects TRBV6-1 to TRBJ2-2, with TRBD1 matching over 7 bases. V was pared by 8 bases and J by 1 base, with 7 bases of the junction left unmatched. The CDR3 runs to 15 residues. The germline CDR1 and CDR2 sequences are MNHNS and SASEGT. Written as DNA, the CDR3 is TGTGCCAGCTACCCGGGACAGAAGAACACCGGGGAGCTGTTTTTT. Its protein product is CASYPGQKNTGELFF.

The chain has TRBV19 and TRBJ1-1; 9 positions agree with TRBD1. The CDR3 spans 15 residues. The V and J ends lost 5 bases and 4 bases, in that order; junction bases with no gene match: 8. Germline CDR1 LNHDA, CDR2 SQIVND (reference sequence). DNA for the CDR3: TGTGCCAGTAGTGTCTTTACAGGGGGCGTCACTGAAGCTTTCTTT. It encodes CASSVFTGGVTEAFF.

CDR3 nucleotides: TGTGCCAGCAGTTCTTCCGGGGGACTCGAAGCTTTCTTT. It specifies CASSSSGGLEAFF. The J gene is TRBJ1-1, the V gene TRBV27, with a weak D call TRBD1 (5 bases). This CDR3 is 13 amino acids long. Trimming left V 4 bases short and J 8 bases short, with 14 bases between. The germline gives CDR1 MNHEY, CDR2 SMNVEV (reference sequence).

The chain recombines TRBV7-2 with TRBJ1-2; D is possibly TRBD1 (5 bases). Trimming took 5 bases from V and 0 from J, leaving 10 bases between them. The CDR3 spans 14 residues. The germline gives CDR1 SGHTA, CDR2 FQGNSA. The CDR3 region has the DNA TGTGCCAGCAGCGTACCAGGGACTAACTATGGCTACACCTTC. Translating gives CASSVPGTNYGYTF.